This section outlines one T cell receptor beta chain sequence together with its context. Its antigen remains undetermined. No quality values exist for individual bases; no much larger clone is one base distant. The data were obtained in a study of cytomegalovirus exposure and HLA in healthy donors (dated by TCRdb to about 2017). Looking at the study overall: In an earlier analysis of 550 to 750 of the donors, less than 350 Gb of sequence data and about 110 million unique TCR beta sequences from roughly 190 million T cells were reported. Roughly 300 gigabases of sequencing data and approximately 92 million unique TCR sequences made up an early release that covered approximately 700 HLA-typed donors. Among the approximately 420 genotyped donors, 81% belonged to the genetic ancestry cluster associated with self-reported Caucasian donors. The aim of the study was to test whether cataloging public T cell receptors could identify signatures of past pathogen exposure. The T cell repertoires of around 670 subjects were profiled by immunosequencing and related to cytomegalovirus serostatus. Besides the first cohort of hundreds of subjects, a separate validation cohort made up of 120 different subjects was used. High-throughput TCR immunosequencing, statistical association of individual TCRs with disease status, and machine learning were combined to predict cytomegalovirus infection status. In a later analysis, previously published TCR beta repertoires from several hundred donors were re-analyzed and high-resolution HLA genotyping was added so that TCR occurrence patterns could be studied. Rather than drawing on any new phenotypic data, the later analysis identified candidate immune exposures from TCR beta sequences and the way those sequences occurred across donors. An earlier analysis of approximately 630 of the donors applied high-throughput TCR beta sequencing to assess whether each TCR beta V gene segment acted as functional or pseudogenic. Donor age, sex, ethnicity and CMV serostatus were compiled together with the repertoire data. A later genetic analysis took genome-wide SNP genotypes for about three fifths of the roughly 700 donors and used that subset as a discovery cohort. Every discovery cohort repertoire had been produced on one sequencing platform. HLA typing included class I and class II loci at four-digit resolution. Typing coverage differed by locus: A, B, C, DRB1 and DQB1 were typed in roughly 620-630 donors, DQA1 in 500 to 550, DPA1 in around 610, and DPB1 in approximately 450. A handful of DR-DQ haplotypes were treated as single units for association and clustering because of strong linkage in the cohort. On average, roughly 200,000 unique TCR beta nucleotide sequences were sequenced per donor among roughly 430 genotyped donors of the cohort, with roughly 18% of those sequences being non-productive.

Inclusive of the bounding cysteine and phenylalanine, the CDR3 is 16 residues long. Left in the record is the CDR3 DNA by itself, 48 bases read in frame from the first base. As encoded in the germline V gene, CDR1 is SGHRS while CDR2 is YFSETQ. At the junction V is shortened by 4 bases and J by 2 bases, with 17 bases in between. Library preparation employed the immunoSEQ multiplex PCR assay. The multiplex PCR relied on a mix of 60 forward primers for TCR Vbeta segments and 13 reverse primers for TCR Jbeta segments. Amplification of the CDR3 region of rearranged TCR beta genes was performed with a multiplex PCR assay on genomic DNA. Amplified TCR beta libraries were sequenced as 87-base-pair reads on the Illumina HiSeq System. Regarding the original processing steps: In a later analysis, 80 million or so unique TCR beta chains were counted across the roughly 610 repertoires, and roughly 11 million of these chains were shared by at least two donors. A nearest-neighbor algorithm error-corrected the raw reads and collapsed the reads into unique sequences, merging closely related sequences to remove PCR and sequencing errors. Alignment of CDR3 sequences to IMGT reference sequences was used to assign V, D and J gene segments. For a sequence to be retained, at least a six-nucleotide match to both a V gene segment and a J gene segment was required. Rearrangements were classified as productive when the CDR3 lacked stop codons and remained in frame with V and J, and all other rearrangements were classified as non-productive. Following IMGT convention, CDR3 was defined as the stretch from the second conserved V-encoded cysteine to the conserved J-encoded phenylalanine. The earlier analysis of 500 to 750 of the donors excluded any sequence lacking an unambiguous match to a single V gene segment. An earlier analysis of almost 600 of the donors classified V segments as functional when productive rearrangements were above 56.7% and as segregating when the standard deviation between donors was above 5%. A statistical classification framework was developed to diagnose cytomegalovirus status using the catalog of TCR beta chain sequences. V and J gene assignment, in a later analysis, came from comparing TCR nucleotide sequences with IMGT/GENE-DB human TR gene sequences. In a later analysis, CDR3 sequences and most-parsimonious VDJ recombination scenarios were assigned using the TCRdist pipeline. In a later analysis, each TCR beta chain was defined by its CDR3 amino acid sequence together with its V-gene family, and reads lacking a unique V-gene family were excluded. To address suspected cross-contamination and a sequencing artifact, a later analysis removed over 500 highly shared, low-generation-probability nucleotide sequences. In a later analysis, a clonal expansion index was calculated for each public chain from normalized within-repertoire ranks of inferred template counts. Generation probabilities in a later analysis came from a VDJ recombination model fitted to out-of-frame rearrangements, and those results were checked against IGoR. In a later analysis, hypergeometric tests were used to score TCR-TCR, TCR-HLA and TCR-CMV co-occurrence, with a repertoire-size bias correction applied to TCR pairs. False discovery rates were estimated in a later analysis by permuting HLA or CMV assignments 20 times. In a later analysis, co-occurring TCRs were grouped using DBSCAN, and TCRdist sequence similarity was added for clustering within HLA-allele-positive subsets. Co-occurrence clustering excluded repertoires with fewer than 30,000 or more than 120,000 public chains, plus five with anomalous nucleotide sharing. In TCRdb, the immuneACCESS table is reduced to in-frame sequences with V and J assigned. These tables do not hold every clone; where another copy was compared, an unresolved V gene accounts for under half, and the others remain unexplained. That table is the source of V, J and clone size, and D and trimming were worked out from the DNA. Counted in this sample were some 96,000 clones; 64% of them appeared once. Roughly 3.2% of the sample lies in the top ten.

Paper-wide results and their limitations: It was suggested by the authors that the approach could potentially be generalized to other disease states and immunological phenotypes. A later analysis found that TCR association rates varied across HLA loci, with DRB1 alleles showing the most associated TCRs and HLA-C alleles the fewest. Immune exposure information for the cohort was limited to CMV serostatus. This cohort had only TCR beta chains sequenced, and the lack of alpha or paired-chain data limited which features could be detected. The sequencing pipeline was judged likely to have produced a cluster of highly shared sequence variants as a technical artifact. A later analysis found that most CMV-associated TCR beta chains appeared HLA-restricted, with HLA associations seemingly driven largely by CMV exposure. In a later analysis, HLA-associated TCR beta chains were found to be more clonally expanded and to have lower generation probabilities than equally common non-associated chains. Assigning TCR associations to individual alleles was difficult when HLA alleles, especially DR and DQ, strongly co-occurred. Broadly in line with IMGT annotations, most TCR beta V segments showed up in productive rearrangements about 87% or about 30% of the time in an earlier analysis of several hundred of the donors. A later genetic analysis reported fewer N-insertions in productive TCRs among donors in an Asian-associated ancestry cluster than the roughly 620-donor mean. Because counts were too low, 15 or so rarely observed V segments, including chromosome 9 orphons, were excluded from the earlier analysis of a few hundred of the donors. The study listed approximately 150 TCR beta chains as associated with cytomegalovirus. The presence/absence analyses assumed that sequencing depth was roughly uniform across donors, and that assumption may not be true. Three of the identified cytomegalovirus-associated TCR beta chains were confirmed in vitro to be specific for cytomegalovirus antigens. While some public TCRs were present in many individuals, most TCR sequences turned up only very rarely across donors. Linkage disequilibrium might explain the correlated functional status among segregating V segments, but an unknown experimental factor could not be ruled out. The classifier was reported to diagnose cytomegalovirus status with high specificity and sensitivity in both the original and validation cohorts. A further reported finding was that TCR beta sequences accurately predicted the HLA-A and HLA-B alleles for most subjects in the first cohort. Specific HLA alleles were associated with 15,000 to 20,000 TCR beta sequences at a false discovery rate of 0.05 in a later analysis. According to a later analysis, parvovirus B19, influenza, CMV and Epstein-Barr virus appeared linked to several top co-occurrence clusters. A later genetic analysis associated a missense DCLRE1C variant with V-gene and J-gene trimming of TCR beta chains, and an independent cohort replicated the association. Because the 87-base-pair reads could not distinguish some IMGT-functional V segments, including TRBV6-2 and TRBV6-3, those segments were excluded. Because HLA typing was unavailable for some donors at each locus, only the typed subset was used in association tests.

The cohort comprised more than 550 healthy bone marrow donors. All cohort members were sampled while nominally healthy, although unrecorded immune exposures were likely present. The donor tested CMV seronegative, placing the donor among the roughly 350 seronegative members of the cohort. A peripheral blood sample was provided by each donor, and peripheral blood mononuclear cells were used for TCR beta sequencing. Genomic DNA extraction from the blood cell samples was performed with the Qiagen DNeasy Blood Extraction Kit. The chain is assembled from TRBV5-1 and TRBJ2-3; a tentative D match to TRBD1 spans 6 bases. This receptor was obtained from a man between 60 and 70 years old in good health and CMV-seronegative. Sequencing was performed on PBMCs. Here the CDR3 is given as CASSPGTTQFTDTQYF. The bases read TGCGCCAGCAGCCCCGGGACAACCCAGTTCACAGATACGCAGTATTTT.